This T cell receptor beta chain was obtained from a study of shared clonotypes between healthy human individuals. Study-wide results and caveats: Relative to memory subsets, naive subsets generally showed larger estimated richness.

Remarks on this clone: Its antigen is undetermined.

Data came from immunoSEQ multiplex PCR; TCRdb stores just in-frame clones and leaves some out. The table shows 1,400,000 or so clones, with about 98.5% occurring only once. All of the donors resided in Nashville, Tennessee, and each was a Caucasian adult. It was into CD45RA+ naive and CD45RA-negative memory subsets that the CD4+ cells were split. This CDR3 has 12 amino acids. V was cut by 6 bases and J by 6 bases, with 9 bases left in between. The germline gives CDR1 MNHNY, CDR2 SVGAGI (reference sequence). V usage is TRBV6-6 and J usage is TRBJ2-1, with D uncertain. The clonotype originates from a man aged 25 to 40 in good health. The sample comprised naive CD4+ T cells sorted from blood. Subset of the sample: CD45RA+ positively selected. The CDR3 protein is CASRTLGNEQFF. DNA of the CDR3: TGTGCCAGCAGAACGCTAGGCAATGAGCAGTTCTTC.